The T cell receptor (beta chain) under discussion was sequenced for a study of OX40 agonist ivuxolimab in advanced cancers. Across the study: Three patients showed partial responses: one hepatocellular carcinoma and two cutaneous melanoma cases.

TCRdb keeps only in-frame clones here, not all; method: immunoSEQ multiplex PCR. The sample records around 100,000 clones, around 87% being singletons. CDR3 length: 15 amino acids. CDR1 and CDR2 from the germline V gene are SGHRS and YFSETQ. The chain carries TRBV5-1 and TRBJ2-5; D perhaps matches TRBD2 (6 bases). The last part of the DNA fits TRBJ2-7 better; the J call may be wrong. The sequence was obtained from an adult with an advanced solid tumor such as melanoma, head and neck, liver or kidney cancer. The sequencing here drew on CD4+ or CD8+ T cells sorted from blood, taken in a trial of the OX40 agonist ivuxolimab. The CDR3 protein is CASSRLGPGAYEQYF. The CDR3 DNA is TGCGCCAGCAGCCGACTCGGCCCGGGGGCCTACGAGCAGTACTTC.